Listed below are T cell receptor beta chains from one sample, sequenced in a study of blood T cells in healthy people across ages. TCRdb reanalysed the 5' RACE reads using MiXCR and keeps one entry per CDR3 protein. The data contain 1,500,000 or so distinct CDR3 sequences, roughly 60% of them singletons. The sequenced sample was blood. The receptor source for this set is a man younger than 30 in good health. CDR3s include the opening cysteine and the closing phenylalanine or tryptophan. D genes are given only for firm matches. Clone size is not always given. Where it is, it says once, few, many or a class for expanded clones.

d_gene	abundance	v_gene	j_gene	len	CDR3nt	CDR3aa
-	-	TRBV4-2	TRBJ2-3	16	TGTGCCAGCAGCCAAGTGATCCAATCGGGCACAGATACGCAGTATTTT	CASSQVIQSGTDTQYF
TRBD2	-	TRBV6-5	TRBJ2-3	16	TGTGCCAGCAGTTACTCCGGACTAGCGAGGGCAGATACGCAGTATTTT	CASSYSGLARADTQYF
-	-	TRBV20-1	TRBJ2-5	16	TGCAGTGCTAGTAGCACATGGACAGAACTCCAAGAGACCCAGTACTTC	CSASSTWTELQETQYF
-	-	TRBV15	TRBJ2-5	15	TGTGCCACCAGCAGGACACAAAATGGGAAAGAGACCCAGTACTTC	CATSRTQNGKETQYF
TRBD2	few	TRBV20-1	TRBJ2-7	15	TGCAGTGCTACCCAACTAGCGGGAGTCTCCTACGAGCAGTACTTC	CSATQLAGVSYEQYF
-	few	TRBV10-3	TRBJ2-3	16	TGTGCCATCAGTGAGTCGGGCCAAGGACGTACAGATACGCAGTATTTT	CAISESGQGRTDTQYF
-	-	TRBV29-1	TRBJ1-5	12	TGCAGCGCCCCCAGTCCTGATCAGCCCCGGCATTTT	CSAPSPDQPRHF
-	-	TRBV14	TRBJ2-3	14	TGTGCCAGCAGCCAAGACCGGACGGCAGATACGCAGTATTTT	CASSQDRTADTQYF
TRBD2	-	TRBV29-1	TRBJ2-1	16	TGCAGCGTTGAGGGAGGGGAGAACAGCTCCTACAATGAGCAGTTCTTC	CSVEGGENSSYNEQFF
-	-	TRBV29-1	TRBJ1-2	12	TGCAGCGTTGAGAGGGTGAGACATGGCTACACCTTC	CSVERVRHGYTF
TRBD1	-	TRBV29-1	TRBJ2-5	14	TGCAGCGTTGAGGACAGGGGGCAAGGGGAGACCCAGTACTTC	CSVEDRGQGETQYF
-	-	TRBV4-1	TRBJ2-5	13	TGCGCCAGTGGGGGAGAGGGTCAAGAGACCCAGTACTTC	CASGGEGQETQYF
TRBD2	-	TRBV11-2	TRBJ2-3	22	TGTGCCAGCAGCCCGACTCGAGGGTTGGGGCGGCTAGCGGGTATTTTCACAGATACGCAGTATTTT	CASSPTRGLGRLAGIFTDTQYF
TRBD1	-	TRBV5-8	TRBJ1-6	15	TGTGCCAGCAGCGCCGGGACAGGCGCCAATTCACCCCTCCACTTT	CASSAGTGANSPLHF
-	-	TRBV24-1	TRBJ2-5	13	TGTGCCACCAGTGATTCCAGGAAAGAGACCCAGTACTTC	CATSDSRKETQYF
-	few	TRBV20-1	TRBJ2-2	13	TGCAGTGCTAGAGAGACGGTCCTCGGGGAGCTGTTTTTT	CSARETVLGELFF
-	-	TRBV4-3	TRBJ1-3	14	TGCGCCAGCAGCCAAGGGGGTGACGGAAACACCATATATTTT	CASSQGGDGNTIYF
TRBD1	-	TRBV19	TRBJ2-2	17	TGTGCCAGTAGTATAACAGGGGGCCCACCGAACACCGGGGAGCTGTTTTTT	CASSITGGPPNTGELFF
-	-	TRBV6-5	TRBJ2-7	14	TGTGCCAGCAGTTCCCGGGACACGGTCTACGAGCAGTACTTC	CASSSRDTVYEQYF
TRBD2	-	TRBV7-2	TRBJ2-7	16	TGTGCCAGCGTCCGATCGTCGGGCGGGAGGGCGGGTGAGCAGTACTTC	CASVRSSGGRAGEQYF
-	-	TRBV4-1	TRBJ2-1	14	TGCGCCAGCAGCCACGAGACACCCTACAATGAGCAGTTCTTC	CASSHETPYNEQFF
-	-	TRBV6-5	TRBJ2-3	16	TGTGCCAGCAGTTATCACCTTACTCCTAGCGCAGATACGCAGTATTTT	CASSYHLTPSADTQYF
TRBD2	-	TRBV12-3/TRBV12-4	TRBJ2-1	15	TGTGCCAGCGGGAGGACGGGACTAGCAAACAATGAGCAGTTCTTC	CASGRTGLANNEQFF
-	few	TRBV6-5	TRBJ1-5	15	TGTGCCAGCAGTTACTCAGGGGACCCCTCTCAGCCCCAGCATTTT	CASSYSGDPSQPQHF
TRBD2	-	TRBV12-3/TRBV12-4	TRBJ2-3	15	TGTGCCAGCAGTCCCAGCGGGGGGAAGACAGATACGCAGTATTTT	CASSPSGGKTDTQYF
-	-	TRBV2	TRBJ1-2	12	TGTGCCAGCAGGCCTGACAGCTATGGCTACACCTTC	CASRPDSYGYTF
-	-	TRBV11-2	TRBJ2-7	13	TGTGCCAGCAGCTTATCGTCCCTATACGAGCAGTACTTC	CASSLSSLYEQYF
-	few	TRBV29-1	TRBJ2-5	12	TGCAGCGCTAAGAAGGCGCGGGAGACCCAGTACTTC	CSAKKARETQYF
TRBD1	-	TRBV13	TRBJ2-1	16	TGTGCCAGCAGCTTAGAAGGGGGCGCTGTATTAGTTGAGCAGTTCTTC	CASSLEGGAVLVEQFF
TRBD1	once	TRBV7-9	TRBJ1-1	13	TGTGCCAGCAGCGCCGACAGGGGGCGGGAAGCTTTCTTT	CASSADRGREAFF
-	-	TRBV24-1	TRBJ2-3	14	TGTGCCACCAGTGTGGGGCTTGCCACAGATACGCAGTATTTT	CATSVGLATDTQYF
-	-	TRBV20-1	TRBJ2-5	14	TGCAGTGCTAGACCCTTCGACAAGGAAGAGACCCAGTACTTC	CSARPFDKEETQYF
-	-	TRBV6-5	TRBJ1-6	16	TGTGCCAGCAGTTACGGACAGCCACTCTATAATTCACCCCTCCACTTT	CASSYGQPLYNSPLHF